The 26 T cell receptor beta chains in this list originate from one sample, sequenced in a study of T cells in women clearing cervical HPV infection. TCRdb's table, derived via immunoSEQ multiplex PCR, lists solely in-frame clones and lacks some. This specimen shows about 22,000 clones; the ten leading clones hold more than 10%. Material: blood buffy coat. The receptors stem from a woman aged 18 to 75 with a cervical HPV16 infection that either progressed to CIN3+ or cleared (not recorded which).

A word on this clone: The CDR3 end falls 3 residues outside the read, so it is completed with the germline J gene. This chain connects TRBV18 to TRBJ1-2; possibly TRBD1 for D (5 bases). CDR1 KGHSH and CDR2 LQKENI come from the germline V gene. The CDR3 consists of 14 residues. The sequenced CDR3 bases are TGTGCCAGCTCACCGGCCGGGGGAGGCGATGAC. Translation: CASSPAGGGDD. The whole CDR3 is CASSPAGGGDDYTF.

A remark on this clone: The CDR3 end lies 3 residues beyond the end of the read and is filled in from the germline J gene. The chain employs TRBV18 and TRBJ2-3; TRBD2 aligns across 9 bases. Germline V gene data show CDR1 as KGHSH and CDR2 as LQKENI. V lost 2 bases and J lost 2; bases outside the gene matches: 5. The CDR3 runs to 16 residues. The CDR3 DNA, read in part, is TGTGCCAGCTCACCAATAGCGGGAGAGTTCACAGATACG. Translation gives CASSPIAGEFTDT. In full, the CDR3 reads CASSPIAGEFTDTQYF.

Worth noting for this clone: The read ends 3 residues early relative to the CDR3; the germline J gene fills the gap. The chain joins TRBV6-1 to TRBJ1-6; D gene ambiguous. V lost 4 bases to trimming and J lost 7 bases, with 11 bases between them. This CDR3 contains 14 residues. CDR1 MNHNS and CDR2 SASEGT come from the germline V gene. CDR3 DNA, as far as it was read: TGTGCCAGCAGTGCCGGAGGGTCGAATTCACCC. It specifies CASSAGGSNSP. The whole CDR3 is CASSAGGSNSPLHF.

Regarding this clone: The CDR3 end falls 3 residues outside the read, so it is completed with the germline J gene. The same CDR3 arises from other DNA sequences in this sample as well. The genes are TRBV6-2 or TRBV6-3 and TRBJ1-1; 7 nucleotides align to TRBD1. Germline CDR1 is MNHEY and CDR2 is SVGEGT. Germline trimming cut 7 bases from V and 1 base from J; bases unmatched to any gene: 9. The CDR3 covers 15 residues. The sequenced CDR3 bases are TGTGCCAGCACCAACAGGGGTGCGGGGAACACTGAA. Translated, it gives CASTNRGAGNTE. The full CDR3 reads CASTNRGAGNTEAFF.

The covered CDR3 bases are TGTGCCAGCAGCCCAGAGGGGGCAGCTAATGAAAAG. Translated: CASSPEGAANEK. The entire CDR3 sequence reads CASSPEGAANEKLFF. The V gene is TRBV7-6, the J gene TRBJ2-2; 7 bases align to TRBD1. The DNA ends 3 residues before the CDR3 does, and the rest of the CDR3 is filled in from the germline J gene. This CDR3 is 15 amino acids long. The V gene's germline CDR1 is SGHVS and CDR2 FNYEAQ.

Details on this clone: The read ends 3 residues early relative to the CDR3; the germline J gene fills the gap. J is TRBJ1-5 and V is TRBV28; 8 positions match TRBD1. With V trimmed by 4 bases and J by 6 bases, 5 bases remained unmatched. Germline V gives CDR1 MDHEN, CDR2 SYDVKM. The CDR3 runs to 14 residues. CDR3 loop: CASSSGQGGQPQHF. The DNA read from the CDR3 is TGTGCCAGCAGTTCAGGACAGGGAGGTCAGCCC.

Note on this clone: The read terminates 3 residues before the CDR3 end, so the remaining end is supplied by the germline J gene. The chain links TRBV2 to TRBJ2-3; TRBD2 matches 7 bases. The ends lost 9 bases at V and 2 bases at J; junction bases unmatched: 5. In germline, CDR1 is SNHLY, CDR2 FYNNEI. CDR3 length: 13 residues. The CDR3 DNA, read in part, is TGTGCCAGGAGCCGGGACTACACAGATACG. Translated: CARSRDYTDT. The full-length CDR3 reads as CARSRDYTDTQYF.

Points on this clone: The read ends 3 residues early relative to the CDR3; the germline J gene fills the gap. This chain uses TRBV19 with TRBJ2-1, with D maybe TRBD2 (5 bases). V lost 3 bases, J lost 7 bases, and 16 bases lay in between. CDR3 length: 15 amino acids. Germline V gene data show CDR1 as LNHDA and CDR2 as SQIVND (reference sequence). CDR3 protein: CASSIYSTSGNEQFF. CDR3 bases read: TGTGCCAGTAGTATTTACAGCACTAGTGGGAATGAG.

As to this clone: One end of the junction does not line up with germline, which may come from a read error. Read sequence stops 3 residues before the CDR3 end, and the germline J gene provides the missing end. The V gene is TRBV4-2, the J gene TRBJ2-7; perhaps TRBD1 as D (6 bases). CDR1 and CDR2 from the germline V gene are LGHNA and YNFKEQ. The CDR3 spans 15 residues. This CDR3 is CASSLQQGNGYEQYF. The sequenced part of the CDR3 DNA is TGCGCCAGCAGCCTACAGCAGGGGAACGGGTACGAG.

Comment on this clone: The read terminates 3 residues ahead of where the CDR3 ends, so the germline J gene completes it. The J gene is TRBJ2-7, the V gene TRBV5-4, with D hard to call. CDR1 SGHNT and CDR2 YYREEE come from the germline V gene (reference sequence). This CDR3 has 15 residues. Deletions cut 4 bases from V and 0 bases from J, with 14 bases between. The sequenced CDR3 bases are TGTGCCAGCAGCGACTGGTCCAAGAGCTCCTACGAG. Amino acids: CASSDWSKSSYE. The CDR3 as a whole reads CASSDWSKSSYEQYF.

A note on this clone: Read coverage stops 3 residues before the CDR3 terminus; the germline J gene supplies the remainder. This chain connects TRBV4-1 to TRBJ2-5; the D gene is possibly TRBD1 (5 bases). The CDR3 length is 15 residues. The V and J ends lost 0 bases and 3 bases respectively, with 11 bases between them. Germline lookup yields CDR1 MGHRA and CDR2 YSYEKL. The sequenced part of the CDR3 DNA is TGCGCCAGCAGCCAAGACTCGGGCAGGGAAGAGACC. Its protein is CASSQDSGREET. The CDR3 in full is CASSQDSGREETQYF.

About this clone itself: The read is 3 residues too short to cover the CDR3 end, so that end is filled in from the germline J gene. This chain links TRBV5-4 with TRBJ1-6; a weak D match, TRBD1 (6 bases). V was pared by 2 bases and J by 6 bases, with 15 bases between. CDR1 and CDR2 (germline): SGHNT, YYREEE (reference sequence). This CDR3 is built from 16 residues. Here the CDR3 reads CASSLRQGIRNSPLHF. The CDR3 DNA, read in part, is TGTGCCAGCAGCTTAAGGCAGGGGATTCGTAATTCACCC.

Regarding this clone: The read halts 3 residues ahead of the CDR3 end, with the missing end drawn from the germline J gene. The chain combines TRBV18 with TRBJ1-2; tentatively, D is TRBD1 (6 bases). The CDR3 length is 15 residues. The V gene's germline CDR1 is KGHSH and CDR2 LQKENI. Partial CDR3 DNA: TGTGCCAGCTCACCCCTAGGGGGAGCGATAGGCGAC. It codes for CASSPLGGAIGD. The whole CDR3 sequence reads CASSPLGGAIGDYTF.

CDR3 sequence reads: CASSKRSDSTYEQYF. The sequenced CDR3 bases are TGCGCCAGCAGCAAGAGGTCGGACAGCACCTACGAG. V is TRBV5-1 and J is TRBJ2-7; tentatively, D is TRBD1 (6 bases). The CDR3 end lies 3 residues beyond the end of the read and is filled in from the germline J gene. Germline-derived CDR1 and CDR2 are SGHRS and YFSETQ. Trimming removed 4 bases at V and 2 bases at J, with 16 bases between. The CDR3 spans 15 residues.

Turning to this clone: The read halts 3 residues ahead of the CDR3 end, with the missing end drawn from the germline J gene. This chain uses TRBV20-1 with TRBJ1-2; D possibly corresponds to TRBD1 (5 bases). V was clipped by 5 bases and J by 2 bases, with 9 bases between them. The germline V gene encodes CDR1 DFQATT and CDR2 SNEGSKA (reference sequence). This CDR3 contains 12 residues. CDR3 sequence reads: CSAWGTNYGYTF. Incomplete CDR3 DNA: TGCAGTGCTTGGGGCACCAACTATGGC.

Points on this clone: The read gets to within 3 residues of the CDR3 end, and the germline J gene fills in the rest. The V call is TRBV20-1, the J call TRBJ2-7, with TRBD1 matching over 10 bases. The CDR3 is 15 residues long. V lost 3 bases to trimming and J lost 2 bases; unmatched junction nucleotides: 7. Germline V gene sequence: CDR1 DFQATT, CDR2 SNEGSKA (reference sequence). Partial CDR3 DNA: TGCAGTGCTAGCTTTACGGACAGGGGGGCCTACGAG. It codes for CSASFTDRGAYE. The complete CDR3 reads CSASFTDRGAYEQYF.

As regards this clone: The read terminates 3 residues ahead of where the CDR3 ends, so the germline J gene completes it. The chain links TRBV20-1 to TRBJ1-2, with a possible D match to TRBD1 (6 bases). Germline loops: CDR1 DFQATT, CDR2 SNEGSKA (reference sequence). Trimming took off 2 bases at V and 6 bases at J, with 16 bases between the two ends. The CDR3 covers 14 residues. The CDR3 sequence: CSARYQGRRNGYTF. CDR3 DNA, as far as it was read: TGCAGTGCTAGATATCAGGGGAGACGAAATGGC.

With regard to this clone: Read data end 3 residues before the CDR3 end; the end is taken from the germline J gene. The genes are TRBV5-1 and TRBJ2-3; 9 bases fit TRBD2. Germline CDR1 and CDR2: SGHRS and YFSETQ. This CDR3 is built from 15 residues. Trimming at V came to 7 bases and at J to 1 base, leaving 7 bases not matched to a gene. Partial CDR3 DNA: TGCGCCAGCCGCATAGCGGGAGAGCGCACAGATACG. Translated, it gives CASRIAGERTDT. The whole CDR3 reads CASRIAGERTDTQYF.

CDR3 sequence: CASSLGSTYNSPLFF. Partial CDR3 DNA: TGTGCCAGCAGCTTGGGGTCAACTTATAATTCACCG. This chain links TRBV5-6 with TRBJ2-2; D uncertain. The read terminates 3 residues before the CDR3 end, so the remaining end is supplied by the germline J gene. The CDR3 spans 15 residues. The V gene's germline CDR1 is SGHDT and CDR2 YYEEEE.

About this clone itself: The read halts 3 residues ahead of the CDR3 end, with the missing end drawn from the germline J gene. This sequence joins TRBV5-4 and TRBJ1-2, with TRBD1 matching over 10 bases. Germline V gene lookup returns CDR1 SGHNT and CDR2 YYREEE (reference sequence). The V and J ends lost 4 bases and 6 bases, in that order; junction bases with no gene match: 9. The CDR3 has 15 amino acids. CDR3 DNA (partial): TGTGCCAGCAGCCGGGGACAGGGGCAAATTGATGGC. It encodes CASSRGQGQIDG. From start to end, the CDR3 is CASSRGQGQIDGYTF.

To note about this clone: The read is 3 residues too short to cover the CDR3 end, so that end is filled in from the germline J gene. The V and J genes are TRBV12-3 or TRBV12-4 and TRBJ2-3; 8 nucleotides align to TRBD1. The J segment lost 0 bases and the V segment lost 8 bases, leaving 4 bases of the junction unmatched. This CDR3 region has 14 residues. Here the CDR3 reads CASHRDRSTDTQYF. CDR3 DNA (partial): TGTGCCAGCCACCGGGACAGGAGCACAGATACG.

To note about this clone: Coverage ceases 3 residues before the CDR3 finishes, and the germline J gene fills in the end. This chain joins TRBV20-1 and TRBJ1-5; D unclear. V was trimmed by 0 bases and J by 2 bases, leaving 11 bases between them. Per germline, CDR1 DFQATT and CDR2 SNEGSKA (reference sequence). The CDR3 is 15 amino acids. Incomplete CDR3 DNA: TGCAGTGCTAGAGACCCCACCGGTCGCAATCAGCCC. Protein sequence: CSARDPTGRNQP. The CDR3 reads in full as CSARDPTGRNQPQHF.

As concerns this clone: The read terminates 3 residues before the CDR3 end, so the remaining end is supplied by the germline J gene. This sequence joins TRBV6-2 or TRBV6-3 and TRBJ1-5; D gene unclear. CDR1 MNHEY and CDR2 SVGEGT come from the germline V gene. The V gene lost 0 bases and the J gene lost 4 bases, with 7 bases spanning the gap. This CDR3 has 14 amino acids. The part of the CDR3 DNA that was read is TGTGCCAGCAGTTACTCGGTCGGGAATCAGCCC. Protein: CASSYSVGNQP. The entire CDR3 protein is CASSYSVGNQPQHF.

Turning to this clone: The read ends 3 residues early relative to the CDR3; the germline J gene fills the gap. V is TRBV19 and J is TRBJ2-7; either TRBD1 or TRBD2 may fit D (5 bases each). The V end was cut by 5 bases, the J end by 4 bases, with 15 bases between. The germline gives CDR1 LNHDA, CDR2 SQIVND (reference sequence). CDR3 length: 14 amino acids. This CDR3 is CASSPTGEGYEQYF. CDR3 DNA, as far as it was read: TGTGCCAGTAGTCCTACCGGCGAGGGGTACGAG.

Remarks on this clone: The read finishes 3 residues shy of the CDR3 end, and the germline J gene is used to complete it. This chain joins TRBV11-1 and TRBJ1-1, with D possibly TRBD1 on 6 matching bases. The CDR3 totals 15 residues. The V end was cut by 1 base, the J end by 0 bases, with 9 bases between. Germline CDR1 reads SGHAT; CDR2 reads FQDESV (reference sequence). The CDR3 protein is CASSLEGHLNTEAFF. Incomplete CDR3 DNA: TGTGCCAGCAGCTTAGAGGGACATTTGAACACTGAA.

As for this clone: The sequenced fragment ends 3 residues before the CDR3 boundary, so the rest is inferred from the germline J gene. The chain has TRBV11-1 and TRBJ2-7; TRBD1 or TRBD2 may be the D gene (5 bases each). Germline V gene data show CDR1 as SGHAT and CDR2 as FQDESV (reference sequence). The V and J ends lost 4 bases and 2 bases respectively, with 15 bases between them. The CDR3 contains 15 residues. Partial CDR3 DNA: TGTGCCAGCAGCTCCGTCGGTGAGGGGACCTACGAG. Its protein is CASSSVGEGTYE. The full CDR3 sequence reads CASSSVGEGTYEQYF.